Detailed here is one TCR beta chain. Antigen: not known. One end of the junction does not line up with germline, which may come from a read error. These data come from a study of T cell clonotyping in hematopoietic cell transplantation. Overall study findings and caveats: Pathologically expanded recipient clonotypes increased progressively from day 30 to day 180 as diversity fell. At the given depth, recipient repertoires were over 95% de novo clonotypes. CD4 and CD8 repertoire contributions could not be separated without sorting.

Per the germline V gene, CDR1 is KGHSH and CDR2 is LQKENI. This CDR3 comprises 13 residues. Method: immunoSEQ multiplex PCR; TCRdb's copy keeps in-frame clones and lacks some. The repertoire consists of fewer than 5,000 clones, with 90% occurring once and the leading ten covering about 5%. This chain uses TRBV18 with TRBJ2-4; D call uncertain. The material sequenced was peripheral blood mononuclear cells. The TCR originated in a man between 40 and 49 years old in good health. Some clones in this sample may be carry-over from other donors' samples. In DNA, the CDR3 is TGTGCCAGCTCACCTAAACCAAAAACCATTCAGTACTTC. Translation: CASSPKPKTIQYF.